Sequencing of this T cell receptor beta chain was carried out in a study of cytomegalovirus exposure and HLA in healthy donors. Study conclusions and caveats: Most TCR beta V segments were productive about 90% or about 30% of the time in an earlier analysis. TRBV6-2, TRBV6-3 and some other V segments were excluded as indistinguishable.

PCR employed 60 Vbeta and 13 Jbeta primers. Measured with immunoSEQ multiplex PCR; TCRdb has only the in-frame clones, and not every one. The sample contains under 200,000 clones, approximately 80% of which appear only once. Germline CDR1 reads MNHEY; CDR2 reads SVGAGI. The CDR3 length is 15 residues. With 4 bases clipped from V and 4 bases from J, the junction kept 4 bases outside the gene matches. Nominally healthy donors provided the samples, though records likely missed some immune exposures. Remarks on this clone: Its specificity is unknown. The sample holds other DNA sequences that translate to the same CDR3.

The sequencing sample was made of PBMCs. This sequence was found in a male donor in good health and CMV-seropositive. This chain links TRBV6-5 with TRBJ2-1; 10 positions agree with TRBD2. CDR3 sequence (DNA): TGTGCCAGCAGTTTTGGACTAGCGGAATACAATGAGCAGTTCTTC. This translates into CASSFGLAEYNEQFF.